The 13 T cell receptor beta chains given below trace back to one sample, sequenced in a study of T cells after yellow fever vaccination. Using its own MiXCR run on the 5' RACE reads, TCRdb lists one record per CDR3 protein. The sample includes some 390,000 distinct CDR3 sequences, over 15% of them seen just once. Sequences were derived from PBMCs, sampled before the yellow fever booster vaccination. The receptors here all came from a man aged 18-30 years who received the YFV17D yellow fever vaccine.

A few counts support this clonotype. This sequence joins TRBV7-9 and TRBJ1-6; D is undetermined. Deletions cut 5 bases from V and 3 bases from J, with 8 bases between. Germline-derived CDR1 and CDR2 are SEHNR and FQNEAQ (reference sequence). This CDR3 region has 14 residues. CDR3 residues: CASSPAHYNSPLHF. The CDR3 nucleotides are TGTGCCAGCAGCCCGGCCCACTATAATTCACCCCTCCACTTT.

This chain joins TRBV29-1 and TRBJ2-3; 9 bases fit TRBD1. The J segment lost 1 base and the V segment lost 7 bases, leaving 12 bases of the junction unmatched. The germline V gene encodes CDR1 SQVTM and CDR2 ANQGSEA. The CDR3 extends over 16 amino acids. CDR3 nucleotide sequence: TGCAGCGCACAGGGGGCAGTTTTCGAGGGCACAGATACGCAGTATTTT. Its protein product is CSAQGAVFEGTDTQYF.

The J gene is TRBJ1-6, the V gene TRBV4-3; maybe TRBD1 (5 bases). Germline-derived CDR1 and CDR2 are LGHNA and YSLEER. The CDR3 contains 15 residues. Trimming cost V 0 bases and J 7 bases, with 10 bases left between them. The CDR3 bases are TGCGCCAGCAGCCAAGAGGGATCAGGGAATTCACCCCTCCACTTT. Its translation is CASSQEGSGNSPLHF.

This clonotype was counted ten times or more. The rearrangement uses TRBV6-6 and TRBJ2-4; D not certain. Germline assignment: CDR1 MNHNY and CDR2 SVGAGI (reference sequence). V shed 4 bases and J shed 0 bases, with 25 bases lying between them. CDR3 length: 20 residues. The CDR3: CASSSALGRAAPLAKNIQYF. The DNA of the CDR3 is TGTGCCAGCAGTTCCGCCTTAGGACGGGCAGCTCCGTTAGCCAAAAACATTCAGTACTTC.

This clonotype appeared many times. The chain is built from TRBV20-1 and TRBJ2-3; weak D call: TRBD2 (6 bases). In germline, CDR1 is DFQATT, CDR2 SNEGSKA (reference sequence). The CDR3 sequence is 13 residues long. V shed 6 bases and J shed 1 base, with 11 bases lying between them. This CDR3 is CSAKGLGTDTQYF. CDR3 DNA sequence: TGCAGTGCCAAGGGACTTGGCACAGATACGCAGTATTTT.

This chain joins TRBV11-2 and TRBJ2-5, with 11 bases lining up with TRBD1. V dropped 5 bases and J dropped 1; count of bases not matched to a gene: 6. Germline V CDR1 and CDR2: SGHAT, FQNNGV. The CDR3 loop spans 16 amino acids. CDR3 loop: CASSAGTGGFQETQYF. CDR3 coding DNA: TGTGCCAGCAGCGCCGGGACAGGGGGATTCCAAGAGACCCAGTACTTC.

In this sample, this clonotype turned up a few times. V gene TRBV6-1 combines with J gene TRBJ2-7; D gene ambiguous. The CDR3 totals 14 residues. V was shortened by 6 bases and J by 3 bases, with 15 bases between the two germline ends. Germline lookup yields CDR1 MNHNS and CDR2 SASEGT. CDR3 coding DNA: TGTGCCAGCAGCCCTCAGAGGTCGGGCTACGAGCAGTACGTC. It is translated as CASSPQRSGYEQYV.

The chain employs TRBV5-1 and TRBJ1-1; TRBD1 aligns across 11 bases. Per the germline V gene, CDR1 is SGHRS and CDR2 is YFSETQ. This CDR3 spans 17 amino acids. The junction had 9 bases not matched to a gene; V was cut back by 0 bases and J by 5 bases. The CDR3 nucleotides are TGCGCCAGCAGCTTGGCCGGGGGACAGGGGGACGGGACTGAAGCTTTCTTT. Protein: CASSLAGGQGDGTEAFF.

The chain couples TRBV6-2 or TRBV6-3 to TRBJ1-1; 8 nucleotides agree with TRBD1. Germline loops: CDR1 MNHEY, CDR2 SVGEGT. J gave up 8 bases and V 8 bases, and 1 base lay outside the gene matches. The CDR3 totals 10 residues. The CDR3 spells CASRDREAFF. The DNA for the CDR3 is TGTGCCAGCCGGGACAGGGAAGCTTTCTTT.

This clonotype was counted between two and nine times. The chain is built from TRBV12-3 or TRBV12-4 and TRBJ2-5; 9 nucleotides align to TRBD2. The length of the CDR3 is 14 residues. V lost 7 bases and J lost 3; bases outside the gene matches: 6. CDR3 nucleotides: TGTGCCAGCAAGACTGCGGGGGGGAAAGAGACCCAGTACTTC. Encoded protein: CASKTAGGKETQYF.

A few counts support this clonotype. This chain joins TRBV7-2 and TRBJ2-3; TRBD1 aligns across 10 bases. The V segment lost 3 bases and the J segment 4 bases; nucleotides outside the gene matches: 7. From germline, CDR1 is SGHTA and CDR2 FQGNSA. The CDR3 length is 16 residues. CDR3 sequence: CASSLRDRGFPDTQYF. The CDR3 region has the DNA TGTGCCAGCAGCTTGCGGGACAGGGGATTCCCAGATACGCAGTATTTT.

The sample holds many counts of this clonotype. The chain combines TRBV29-1 with TRBJ1-1; maybe TRBD1 (5 bases). This CDR3 has 13 residues. Germline CDR1 reads SQVTM; CDR2 reads ANQGSEA. Trimming took 1 base from V and 2 from J, leaving 8 bases between them. This CDR3 reads CSVEGQGNTEAFF. CDR3 nucleotides: TGCAGCGTTGAAGGGCAGGGCAACACTGAAGCTTTCTTT.

This clonotype was picked up many times. V is TRBV11-1 and J is TRBJ2-5; TRBD2 matches 7 bases. The CDR3 extends over 15 amino acids. V trimming: 3 bases; J trimming: 2 bases; junction bases outside the gene matches: 6. CDR1 is SGHAT and CDR2 is FQDESV in the germline V gene (reference sequence). The CDR3 region has the DNA TGTGCCAGCAGCTTGTGGGGGACTACTCAAGAGACCCAGTACTTC. Translated: CASSLWGTTQETQYF.